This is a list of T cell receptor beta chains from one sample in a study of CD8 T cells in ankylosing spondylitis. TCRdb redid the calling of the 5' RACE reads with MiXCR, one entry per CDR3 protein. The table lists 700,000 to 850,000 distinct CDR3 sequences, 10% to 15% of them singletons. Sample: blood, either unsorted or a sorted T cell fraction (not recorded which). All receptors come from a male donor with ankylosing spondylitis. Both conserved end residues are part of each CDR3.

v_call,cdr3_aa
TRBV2,CASSGDEWQFF
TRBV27,CASSFASRGAQETQYF
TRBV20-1,CSADLGSTYEQYF
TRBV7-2,CASSLVGAGANYGYTF
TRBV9,CASMAWPGANVLTF
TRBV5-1,CASSRSRGISSYEQYF
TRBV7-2,CASTYSVGTDTQYF
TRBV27,CTSSLPTSGGDTGELFF
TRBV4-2,CASSQGTTAVFF
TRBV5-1,CASSLAPGQGTYEQYF
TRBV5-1,CASSRQGAAYEQYF
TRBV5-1,CASSPDRDGQPQHF
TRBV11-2,CASSTHRGLGYEQYF
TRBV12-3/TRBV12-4,CASHKAAYDGELFF
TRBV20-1,CSARGLLPDTQYF
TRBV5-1,CASSPYTERNEQYF
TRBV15,CATGSGTGILRSSYNEQFF
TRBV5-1,CASSLGPAQGETQYF
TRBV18,CASSPVGSDLYEQYF
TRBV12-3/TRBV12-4,CASSLTAEPQHF
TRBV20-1,CSARLGQSSYEQYF
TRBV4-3,CASSQVPGSSGETQYF
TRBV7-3,CASSSSVSYNEQFF
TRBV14,CASSQDLGKRERWEETQYF
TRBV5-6,CASSLWGRVDTGELFF
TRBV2,CASGGGTGGPLNEQFF
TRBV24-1,CATRDLAGELFF
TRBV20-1,CSARRDLDFYGYTF
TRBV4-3,CASSQEIQGAVEAFF
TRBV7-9,CASSLLQGLGDGYTF
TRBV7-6,CASSSGQGASPLHF
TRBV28,CASSYFFRTDALYEQYF
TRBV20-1,CSARDRTSFAEQYF
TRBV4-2,CASSQGPQGGSSYNEQFF
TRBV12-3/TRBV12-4,CASSARTQLSYEQYF
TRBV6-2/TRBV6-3,CASNRTPNTGELFF
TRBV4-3,CASSQDTAYPQYF
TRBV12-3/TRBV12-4,CASRVTSGAYNEQFF
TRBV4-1,CASSRDGTPGETQYF
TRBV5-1,CASSLRGTYNEQFF
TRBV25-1,CASSDWRSSGGQETQYF
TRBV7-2,CASSLAVNILDGSIQYF
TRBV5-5,CASTQLRKGDRNIQYF
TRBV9,CASSSRTGRSEQYF
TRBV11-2,CASSLPARGGRTDTQYF
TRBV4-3,CASSLRSRENTEAFF
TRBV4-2,CASSHGGEAPDTQYF
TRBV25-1,CASGWGKDQPQHF
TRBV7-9,CASSLVRGTPEAFF
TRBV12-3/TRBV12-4,CASGGQLNEKLFF
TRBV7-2,CASSRDSGYGGYTF
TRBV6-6,CASSYEYGYTF
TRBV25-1,CASSRGYADSPLHF
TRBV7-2,CASGRASGRTEQFF
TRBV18,CASSPMAGGGNQPQHF
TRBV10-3,CAISDQRGYNEQFF